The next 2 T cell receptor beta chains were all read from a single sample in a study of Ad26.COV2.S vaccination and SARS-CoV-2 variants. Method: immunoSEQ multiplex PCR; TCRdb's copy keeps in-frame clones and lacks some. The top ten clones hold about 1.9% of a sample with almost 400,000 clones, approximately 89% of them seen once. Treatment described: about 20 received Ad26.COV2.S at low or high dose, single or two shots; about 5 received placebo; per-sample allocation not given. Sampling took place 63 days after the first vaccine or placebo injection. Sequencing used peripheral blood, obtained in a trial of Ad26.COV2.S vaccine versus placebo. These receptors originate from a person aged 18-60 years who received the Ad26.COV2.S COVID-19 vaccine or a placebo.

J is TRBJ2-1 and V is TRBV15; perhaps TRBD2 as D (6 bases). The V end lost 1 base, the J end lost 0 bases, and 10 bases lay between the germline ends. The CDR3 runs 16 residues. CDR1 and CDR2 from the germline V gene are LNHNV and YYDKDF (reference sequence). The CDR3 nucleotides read TGTGCCACCAGCAGAGGGGTGGGAGGCTCCTACAATGAGCAGTTCTTC. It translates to CATSRGVGGSYNEQFF.

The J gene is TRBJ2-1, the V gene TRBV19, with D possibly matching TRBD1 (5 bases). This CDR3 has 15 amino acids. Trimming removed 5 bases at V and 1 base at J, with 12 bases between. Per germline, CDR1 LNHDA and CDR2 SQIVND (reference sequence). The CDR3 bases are TGTGCCAGTAGTTCCAGGGCCCATTCCTACAATGAGCAGTTCTTC. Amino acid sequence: CASSSRAHSYNEQFF.